These 10 T cell receptor beta chains share one sample of origin, sequenced in a study of T-cell memory formation after mild COVID-19. TCRdb re-called the 5' RACE reads through MiXCR, storing one row per CDR3 protein. The sample includes around 420,000 distinct CDR3 sequences, roughly 26% of them seen just once. The sample comprised PBMCs or a T cell subset sorted from them (not recorded which). The receptors come from an adult woman who had mild COVID-19 (a few samples of this study predate the infection). Cell type and time point are not known.

This clonotype was observed a handful of times. The rearrangement uses TRBV5-6 and TRBJ2-6, with a possible D match to TRBD1 (6 bases). CDR1 is SGHDT, CDR2 YYEEEE, per germline. V shed 6 bases and J shed 0 bases, with 10 bases lying between them. The length of the CDR3 is 15 residues. CDR3 DNA: TGTGCCAGCATCCCCAGGGGCTCTGGGGCCAACGTCCTGACTTTC. Translated, it gives CASIPRGSGANVLTF.

This chain links TRBV15 with TRBJ2-7; D assignment may be TRBD1 or TRBD2 (6 bases each). Germline CDR1 is LNHNV and CDR2 is YYDKDF (reference sequence). This CDR3 is built from 13 residues. Trimming left V 0 bases short and J 5 bases short, with 8 bases between. CDR3 amino acids: CATSREGGDEQYF. The CDR3 bases are TGTGCCACCAGCAGAGAGGGGGGCGACGAGCAGTACTTC.

This chain links TRBV20-1 with TRBJ2-2; 7 bases align to TRBD1. The CDR3 contains 16 residues. Trimming at V came to 3 bases and at J to 5 bases, leaving 12 bases not matched to a gene. Looked up from germline, CDR1 is DFQATT and CDR2 is SNEGSKA (reference sequence). CDR3 loop: CSARERGDRQTGELFF. DNA of the CDR3: TGCAGTGCTAGGGAGAGAGGGGACAGACAAACCGGGGAGCTGTTTTTT.

This clonotype occurred once. The chain links TRBV15 to TRBJ1-1; the D is unclear. Germline assignment: CDR1 LNHNV and CDR2 YYDKDF (reference sequence). Trimming stripped 1 base from V and 7 bases from J, with 19 bases between. There are 16 residues in the CDR3. The CDR3 nucleotides read TGTGCCACCAGCAGAGGTTGGGAGTCTGAATTACTTGAAGCTTTCTTT. Translation gives CATSRGWESELLEAFF.

Only a few counts were recorded for this clonotype. The V call is TRBV25-1, the J call TRBJ2-1, with D unclear. Trimming cost V 1 base and J 10 bases, with 11 bases left between them. CDR1 is MGHDK and CDR2 is SYGVNS in the germline V gene. CDR3 size: 13 residues. CDR3 DNA sequence: TGTGCCAGCAGTGAATCGTCCCACCCAGAGCAGTTCTTC. Protein product: CASSESSHPEQFF.

In its sample, this clonotype was seen many times. CDR3 nucleotides: TGTGCCAGCAGCACAGTAGGTGAGCAGTTCTTC. Translation: CASSTVGEQFF. The chain has TRBV7-2 and TRBJ2-1; D remains ambiguous. The CDR3 is 11 amino acids. The germline gives CDR1 SGHTA, CDR2 FQGNSA. V shed 5 bases and J shed 9 bases, with 8 bases lying between them.

This clonotype was detected many times. This chain joins TRBV12-3 or TRBV12-4 and TRBJ2-7; TRBD2 is a possible D gene (6 bases). The CDR3 totals 14 residues. The germline V and J ends were trimmed by 0 bases and 3 bases, with 9 bases remaining between them. DNA of the CDR3: TGTGCCAGCAGTTTAGCGGGCGGGGACTACGAGCAGTACTTC. Translating it yields CASSLAGGDYEQYF.

The chain carries TRBV7-2 and TRBJ1-1; TRBD1 aligns across 7 bases. Germline CDR1 and CDR2: SGHTA and FQGNSA. The CDR3 runs 15 residues. The trim removed 3 bases at V and 5 bases at J, leaving 9 bases unmatched. CDR3 DNA sequence: TGTGCCAGCAGCTTTCTCGCTACAGGGGAGACTGAAGCTTTCTTT. Translated, it gives CASSFLATGETEAFF.

The rearrangement joins TRBV14 to TRBJ1-6; 7 nucleotides agree with TRBD1. V was pared by 4 bases and J by 9 bases, with 6 bases of the junction left unmatched. The CDR3 contains 14 residues. CDR1 SGHDN and CDR2 FVKESK come from the germline V gene. The CDR3 region is CASSPGQKGSPLHF. The CDR3 DNA reads TGTGCCAGCAGCCCGGGACAGAAAGGTTCACCCCTCCACTTT.

The chain joins TRBV27 to TRBJ2-6; TRBD1 might be the D (8 bases). CDR1 and CDR2 (germline): MNHEY, SMNVEV (reference sequence). The V end was cut by 6 bases, the J end by 0 bases, with 15 bases between. The CDR3 runs to 17 residues. This CDR3 is CASSLQGGDSGANVLTF. CDR3 nucleotide sequence: TGTGCCAGCAGCTTACAGGGGGGGGACTCTGGGGCCAACGTCCTGACTTTC. Complete variable domain (other parts from reference TRBV27 and TRBJ2-6): EAQVTQNPRYLITVTGKKLTVTCSQNMNHEYMSWYRQDPGLGLRQIYYSMNVEVTDKGDVPEGYKVSRKEKRNFPLILESPSPNQTSLYFCASSLQGGDSGANVLTFGAGSRLTVL.